These 5 T cell receptor beta chains were all obtained from the same sample, sequenced in a study of post-analysis software for immune sequencing data. Researchers reported that TCR beta cDNA libraries carried unique molecular identifiers. Each CDR3 protein gets one entry after TCRdb re-called the PCR reads with MiXCR. The top ten hold 12% of the sample, which has around 440,000 distinct CDR3 sequences, roughly 45% seen once. Whole-study findings and limits: Five or six TRBV segments, TRBV5-6, TRBV5-1 and TRBV20-1 among them, were found more frequent in patients than controls.

For these receptors, no antigen is known. Sequences were obtained from blood. The receptors derive from a girl aged 10-17 years with multiple sclerosis.

This chain uses TRBV12-3 or TRBV12-4 with TRBJ2-5; 9 nucleotides line up with TRBD2. J gave up 5 bases and V 0 bases, and 10 bases lay outside the gene matches. CDR3 length: 17 residues. For the CDR3, the DNA is TGTGCCAGCAGTTTAGCGGTGTTAGCGGGAGTGGAGGAGACCCAGTACTTC. This translates into CASSLAVLAGVEETQYF.

In this sample, this clonotype turned up a few times. V is TRBV28 and J is TRBJ2-3; 8 positions match TRBD2. The CDR3 runs 15 residues. Germline lookup yields CDR1 MDHEN and CDR2 SYDVKM. J was trimmed by 5 bases and V by 7 bases; bases with no gene match: 11. DNA of the CDR3: TGTGCCAGCATTGCCCCGGGACTAGTTGGAGATACGCAGTATTTT. Translating gives CASIAPGLVGDTQYF.

V usage is TRBV25-1 and J usage is TRBJ1-2; D may be TRBD1 (5 bases). CDR3 length: 14 residues. Per germline, CDR1 MGHDK and CDR2 SYGVNS. V dropped 2 bases and J dropped 4 bases, with 11 bases sitting between them. For the CDR3, the DNA is TGTGCCAGCAGTGAACCTGGGACCATCTATGGCTACACCTTC. It is translated as CASSEPGTIYGYTF.

The rearrangement joins TRBV6-1 to TRBJ2-1; TRBD2 matches 8 bases. Trimming at V came to 1 base and at J to 2 bases, leaving 7 bases not matched to a gene. From germline, CDR1 is MNHNS and CDR2 SASEGT. CDR3 length: 17 residues. The CDR3, as DNA: TGTGCCAGCAGTGAAGAACCAACTAGCGGACCCTACAATGAGCAGTTCTTC. This gives the protein CASSEEPTSGPYNEQFF.

V usage is TRBV29-1 and J usage is TRBJ2-5; a weak D match, TRBD1 (5 bases). Per the germline V gene, CDR1 is SQVTM and CDR2 is ANQGSEA. The CDR3 covers 15 residues. The V end lost 3 bases, the J end lost 3 bases, and 17 bases lay between the germline ends. Here the CDR3 DNA reads TGCAGCGTTGATGGGGTAGGGGCTAGGGAAGAGACCCAGTACTTC. Translating it yields CSVDGVGAREETQYF.